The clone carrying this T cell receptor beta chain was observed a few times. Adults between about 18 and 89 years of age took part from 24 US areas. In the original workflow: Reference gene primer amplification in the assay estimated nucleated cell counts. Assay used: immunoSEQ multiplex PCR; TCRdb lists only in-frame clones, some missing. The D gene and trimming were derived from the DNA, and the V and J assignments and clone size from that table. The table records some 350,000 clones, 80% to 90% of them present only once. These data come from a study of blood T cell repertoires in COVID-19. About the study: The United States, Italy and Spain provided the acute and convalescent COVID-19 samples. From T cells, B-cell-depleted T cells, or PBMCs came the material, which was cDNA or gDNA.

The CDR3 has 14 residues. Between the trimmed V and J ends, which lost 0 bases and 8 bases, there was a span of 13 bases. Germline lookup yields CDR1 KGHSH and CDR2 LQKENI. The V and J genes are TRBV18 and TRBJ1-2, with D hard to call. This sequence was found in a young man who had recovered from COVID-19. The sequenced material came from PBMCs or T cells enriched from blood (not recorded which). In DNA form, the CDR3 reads TGTGCCAGCTCACCACCGGGCCAAGAGAGAGGCTACACCTTC. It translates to CASSPPGQERGYTF.